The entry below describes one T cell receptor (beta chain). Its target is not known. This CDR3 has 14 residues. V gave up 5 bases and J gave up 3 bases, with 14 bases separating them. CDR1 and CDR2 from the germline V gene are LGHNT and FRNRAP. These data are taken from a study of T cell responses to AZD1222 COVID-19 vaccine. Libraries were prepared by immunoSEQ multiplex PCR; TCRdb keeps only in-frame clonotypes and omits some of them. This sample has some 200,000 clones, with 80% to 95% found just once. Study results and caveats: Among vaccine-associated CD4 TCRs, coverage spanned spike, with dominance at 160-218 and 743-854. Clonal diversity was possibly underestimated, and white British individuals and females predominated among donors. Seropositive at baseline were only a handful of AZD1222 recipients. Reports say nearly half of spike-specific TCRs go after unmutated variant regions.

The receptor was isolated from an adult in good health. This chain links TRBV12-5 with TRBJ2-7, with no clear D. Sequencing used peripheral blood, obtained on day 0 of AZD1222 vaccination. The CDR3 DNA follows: TGTGCTAGTGGTGGGCCGGGCGCCTTCTACGAGCAGTACTTC. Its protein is CASGGPGAFYEQYF.